This T cell receptor beta chain is drawn from a study of CD8+ T cells in alopecia areata. Study in general: The study gave treated patients oral tofacitinib at 5 to 10 mg twice daily.

The ends were cut back, 0 bases at V and 0 bases at J, with 14 bases in the middle. This CDR3 has 17 amino acids. Germline loops: CDR1 SGHDT, CDR2 YYEEEE. With regard to this clone: The antigen remains unidentified.

The sequencing template was cDNA reverse transcribed from extracted RNA. The protocol was immunoSEQ multiplex PCR, while the TCRdb copy is restricted to in-frame clones and leaves out a portion. The sample has roughly 180,000 clones, 45% to 65% seen once. Specified treatment: oral pan-JAK inhibitor, 5-10 mg twice daily. The researchers isolated CD4+ and CD8+ T cells from PBMCs by sorting. The study's findings and limits: Higher clonality and more expanded CD8+ clones appeared in lesional than normal scalp. Administration of tofacitinib significantly diminished scalp clonality and expanded CD8+ clones within the top 100.

This clonotype was obtained from a human donor with alopecia areata. The sequencing here drew on CD4+ T cells sorted from blood, taken at week 4, from a patient treated with tofacitinib. J is TRBJ2-3 and V is TRBV5-6, with D possibly being TRBD1 (6 bases). In DNA, the CDR3 is TGTGCCAGCAGCTTGGCAGGACAGACGCCTAGCACAGATACGCAGTATTTT. Encoded protein: CASSLAGQTPSTDTQYF.